The 13 T cell receptor beta chains reported below all come from one sample, sequenced in a study of blood T cells in healthy people across ages. Primed by a sample-barcoded 5' primer and a J-beta primer mix, a second PCR proceeded for 7 to 11 cycles. A single record per CDR3 protein comes from TCRdb applying MiXCR to the 5' RACE reads. The sample lists 2 million or so distinct CDR3 sequences; about 49% were seen once. The sequenced sample was blood. These receptors were collected from a woman aged 40 to 50 in good health.

This chain links TRBV12-3 or TRBV12-4 with TRBJ2-5; D gene ambiguous. V was shortened by 4 bases and J by 1 base, with 10 bases between the two germline ends. CDR3 length equals 14 residues. Written as DNA, the CDR3 is TGTGCCAGCAGTTCGCGAAGGGTCCAAGAGACCCAGTACTTC. It codes for CASSSRRVQETQYF.

This sequence joins TRBV7-2 and TRBJ2-3, with TRBD2 identical over 11 bases. V gave up 1 base and J gave up 5 bases; unmatched junction bases: 17. CDR3 size: 20 residues. Per the germline V gene, CDR1 is SGHTA and CDR2 is FQGNSA. This CDR3 is CASSLESWGTGLAEQDTQYF. CDR3 bases: TGTGCCAGCAGCTTAGAGAGCTGGGGTACGGGACTAGCGGAACAAGATACGCAGTATTTT.

This clonotype has just a few counts. The rearrangement joins TRBV10-2 to TRBJ2-7, with D possibly being TRBD1 (5 bases). V shed 8 bases and J shed 2 bases, with 13 bases lying between them. Per germline, CDR1 WSHSY and CDR2 SAAADI. CDR3 length: 13 residues. The CDR3 DNA sequence: TGCGCCAGCCGGCAGGGTACCCCCTACGAGCAGTACTTC. It yields the protein CASRQGTPYEQYF.

The chain recombines TRBV7-9 with TRBJ2-3; TRBD2 matches at 8 bases. V trimming: 1 base; J trimming: 3 bases; junction bases outside the gene matches: 6. The germline V gene has CDR1 SEHNR and CDR2 FQNEAQ (reference sequence). The CDR3 spans 16 residues. The DNA for the CDR3 is TGTGCCAGCAGCTTAGTTATCGGCGGGGGGACAGATACGCAGTATTTT. Its translation is CASSLVIGGGTDTQYF.

Concerning this clonotype itself: Mismatch with germline at one junction end may stem from a read error. The chain combines TRBV9 with TRBJ2-4; maybe TRBD2 (5 bases). The germline V gene has CDR1 SGDLS and CDR2 YYNGEE. The CDR3 contains 17 residues. As DNA, the CDR3 is TGTGCCGGCAGCGTAGATGGTAGGAGGTCTCCTGGGAACATTCAGTACTTC. Translating it yields CAGSVDGRRSPGNIQYF. Variable domain in full (rest from reference TRBV9 and TRBJ2-4): DSGVTQTPKHLITATGQRVTLRCSPRSGDLSVYWYQQSLDQGLQFLIQYYNGEERAKGNILERFSAQQFPDLHSELNLSSLELGDSALYFCAGSVDGRRSPGNIQYFGAGTRLSVL.

At least ten counts were recorded for this clonotype. This chain links TRBV28 with TRBJ2-4, with D unresolved. This CDR3 has 14 residues. In germline, CDR1 is MDHEN, CDR2 SYDVKM. The germline V and J ends were trimmed by 5 bases and 5 bases, with 13 bases remaining between them. CDR3 in amino acids: CASSALSNQNIQYF. Here the CDR3 DNA reads TGTGCCAGCAGTGCCCTCTCGAACCAAAACATTCAGTACTTC.

The chain is built from TRBV20-1 and TRBJ2-7; D ambiguous. Germline V gives CDR1 DFQATT, CDR2 SNEGSKA (reference sequence). The CDR3 loop spans 13 amino acids. With 3 bases removed from V and 4 bases from J, the gap between germline ends came to 13 bases. CDR3 sequence reads: CSARAIANYEQYF. The CDR3 nucleotides read TGCAGTGCTAGGGCGATTGCTAATTACGAGCAGTACTTC.

This clonotype was counted once. The chain employs TRBV7-9 and TRBJ2-5, with 8 bases fitting TRBD2. After removal of 6 bases from V and 3 bases from J, the junction contained 9 bases not matched to a gene. This CDR3 is built from 15 residues. CDR1 SEHNR and CDR2 FQNEAQ come from the germline V gene (reference sequence). DNA for the CDR3: TGTGCCAGCAGTCCAGGACTAGCTTTGAAAGAGACCCAGTACTTC. This encodes CASSPGLALKETQYF.

The chain has TRBV6-1 and TRBJ1-4; D unclear. The CDR3 is made up of 13 amino acids. V lost 6 bases and J lost 8, with 13 bases in between. In germline, CDR1 is MNHNS, CDR2 SASEGT. The CDR3 reads CASRFGLIEKLFF. CDR3 bases: TGTGCCAGCAGATTCGGGTTAATCGAAAAACTGTTTTTT.

DNA of the CDR3: TGTGCCAGCAGTTACTCAGCCGACACTTTGAACACTGAAGCTTTCTTT. Its translation: CASSYSADTLNTEAFF. The V and J genes are TRBV6-2 or TRBV6-3 and TRBJ1-1, with no clear D. Deletions cut 0 bases from V and 0 bases from J, with 11 bases between. The CDR3 covers 16 residues. In germline, CDR1 is MNHEY, CDR2 SVGEGT.

There are a few counts of this clonotype. The rearrangement uses TRBV15 and TRBJ2-7; the D gene is possibly TRBD1 (5 bases). CDR3 length: 13 residues. In germline, CDR1 is LNHNV, CDR2 YYDKDF (reference sequence). V lost 3 bases, J lost 4 bases, and 10 bases lay in between. CDR3 amino acids: CATSRADTYEQYF. The DNA for the CDR3 is TGTGCCACCAGCAGGGCGGACACTTACGAGCAGTACTTC.

The sample holds a few counts of this clonotype. The J gene is TRBJ1-1, the V gene TRBV6-2 or TRBV6-3; maybe TRBD1 (6 bases). This CDR3 comprises 13 residues. Germline V gene lookup returns CDR1 MNHEY and CDR2 SVGEGT. Trimming shortened V by 6 bases and J by 1 base, and 9 bases separated the two germline ends. CDR3 sequence (DNA): TGTGCCAGCAGCACAGGGAAGAACACTGAAGCTTTCTTT. Amino acid sequence: CASSTGKNTEAFF.

The chain joins TRBV20-1 to TRBJ2-1; 12 positions agree with TRBD1. The junction had 5 bases not matched to a gene; V was cut back by 3 bases and J by 5 bases. The CDR3 covers 15 residues. Germline CDR1 DFQATT, CDR2 SNEGSKA (reference sequence). CDR3 protein: CSASSGQGAHNEQFF. The DNA for the CDR3 is TGCAGTGCTAGCTCGGGACAGGGGGCGCACAATGAGCAGTTCTTC.